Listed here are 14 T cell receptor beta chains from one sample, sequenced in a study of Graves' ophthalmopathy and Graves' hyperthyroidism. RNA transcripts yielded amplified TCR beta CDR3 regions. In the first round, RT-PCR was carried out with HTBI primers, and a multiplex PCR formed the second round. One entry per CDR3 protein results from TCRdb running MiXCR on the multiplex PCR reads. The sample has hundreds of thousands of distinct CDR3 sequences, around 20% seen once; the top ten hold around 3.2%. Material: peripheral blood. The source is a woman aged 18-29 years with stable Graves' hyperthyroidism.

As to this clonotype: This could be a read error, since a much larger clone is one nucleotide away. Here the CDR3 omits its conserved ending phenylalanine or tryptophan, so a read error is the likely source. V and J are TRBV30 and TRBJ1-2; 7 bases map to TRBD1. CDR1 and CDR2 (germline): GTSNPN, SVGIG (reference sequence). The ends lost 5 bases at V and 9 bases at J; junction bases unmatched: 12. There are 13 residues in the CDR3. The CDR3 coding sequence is TGTGCCTGGGGGGGGACAGCCGTTCGTAGCTACACCTTG. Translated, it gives CAWGGTAVRSYTL.

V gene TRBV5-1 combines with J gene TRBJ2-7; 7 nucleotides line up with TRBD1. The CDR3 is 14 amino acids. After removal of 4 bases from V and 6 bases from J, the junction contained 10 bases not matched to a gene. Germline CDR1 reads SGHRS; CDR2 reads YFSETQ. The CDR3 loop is CASSPDRATSEQYF. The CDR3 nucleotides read TGCGCCAGCAGCCCTGACAGGGCGACGAGCGAGCAGTACTTC.

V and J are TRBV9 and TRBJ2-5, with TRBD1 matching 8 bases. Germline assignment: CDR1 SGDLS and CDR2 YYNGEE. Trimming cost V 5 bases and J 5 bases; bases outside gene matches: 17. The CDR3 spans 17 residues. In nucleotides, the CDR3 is TGTGCCAGCAGTACCGGGACAGGTGGTATGGGAAGGGAGACCCAGTACTTC. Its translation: CASSTGTGGMGRETQYF.

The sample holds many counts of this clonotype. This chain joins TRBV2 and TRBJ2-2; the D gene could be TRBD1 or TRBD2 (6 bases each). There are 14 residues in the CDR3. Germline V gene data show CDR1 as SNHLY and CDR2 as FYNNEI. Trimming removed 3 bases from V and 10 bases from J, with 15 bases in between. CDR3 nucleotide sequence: TGTGCCAGCAGTGAGTCCTGGGGGGCCCTGGAGCTGTTTTTT. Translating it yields CASSESWGALELFF.

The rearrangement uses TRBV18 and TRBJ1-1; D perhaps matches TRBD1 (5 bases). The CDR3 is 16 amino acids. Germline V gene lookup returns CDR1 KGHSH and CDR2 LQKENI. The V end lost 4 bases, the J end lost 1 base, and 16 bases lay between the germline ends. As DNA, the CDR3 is TGTGCCAGCTCACTTTCCCCTACAGGTCGGAACACTGAAGCTTTCTTT. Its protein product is CASSLSPTGRNTEAFF.

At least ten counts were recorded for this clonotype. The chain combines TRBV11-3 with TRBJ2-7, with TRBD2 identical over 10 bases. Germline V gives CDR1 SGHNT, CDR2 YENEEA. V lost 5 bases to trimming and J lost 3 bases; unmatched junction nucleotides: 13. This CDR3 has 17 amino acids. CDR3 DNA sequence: TGTGCCAGCAGCACTAGAGGGGGACTAGCGTCCGTCTACGAGCAGTACTTC. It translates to CASSTRGGLASVYEQYF.

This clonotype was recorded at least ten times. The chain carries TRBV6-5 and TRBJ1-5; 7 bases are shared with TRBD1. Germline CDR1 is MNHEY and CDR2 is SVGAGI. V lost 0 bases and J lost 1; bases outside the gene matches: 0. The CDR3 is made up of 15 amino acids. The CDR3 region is CASSYSGQSNQPQHF. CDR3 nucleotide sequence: TGTGCCAGCAGTTACTCGGGACAGAGCAATCAGCCCCAGCATTTT.

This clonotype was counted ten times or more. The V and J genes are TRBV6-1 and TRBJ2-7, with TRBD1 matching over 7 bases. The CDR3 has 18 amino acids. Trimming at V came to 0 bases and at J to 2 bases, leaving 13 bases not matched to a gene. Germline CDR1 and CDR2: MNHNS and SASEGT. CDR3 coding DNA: TGTGCCAGCAGTGAAGCGCGTCGTTTTGACAGGGTAACCTACGAGCAGTACTTC. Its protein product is CASSEARRFDRVTYEQYF.

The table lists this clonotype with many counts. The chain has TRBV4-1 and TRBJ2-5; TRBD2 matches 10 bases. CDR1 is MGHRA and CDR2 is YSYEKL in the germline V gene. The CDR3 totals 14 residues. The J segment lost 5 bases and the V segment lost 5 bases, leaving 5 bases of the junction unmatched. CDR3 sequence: CASSKREGLETQYF. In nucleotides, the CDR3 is TGCGCCAGCAGCAAGCGGGAGGGCCTCGAGACCCAGTACTTC.

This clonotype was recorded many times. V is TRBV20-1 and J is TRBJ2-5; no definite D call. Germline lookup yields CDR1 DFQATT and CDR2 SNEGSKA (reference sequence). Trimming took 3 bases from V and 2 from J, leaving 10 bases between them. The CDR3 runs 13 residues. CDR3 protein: CSARSSLQETQYF. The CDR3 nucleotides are TGCAGTGCTAGGAGCAGCTTACAAGAGACCCAGTACTTC.

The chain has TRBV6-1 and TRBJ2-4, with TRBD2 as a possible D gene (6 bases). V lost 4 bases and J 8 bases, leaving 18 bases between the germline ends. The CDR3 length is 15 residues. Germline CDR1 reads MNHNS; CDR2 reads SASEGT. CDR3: CASSGEAGGVDIQYF. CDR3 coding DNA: TGTGCCAGCAGTGGGGAAGCAGGCGGGGTGGACATTCAGTACTTC.

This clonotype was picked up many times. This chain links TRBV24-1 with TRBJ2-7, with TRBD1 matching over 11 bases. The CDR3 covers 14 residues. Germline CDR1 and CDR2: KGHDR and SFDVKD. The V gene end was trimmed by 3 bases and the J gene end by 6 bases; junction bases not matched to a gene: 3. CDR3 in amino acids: CATSDPGTGGEQYF. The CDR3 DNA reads TGTGCCACCAGTGATCCCGGGACAGGGGGCGAGCAGTACTTC.

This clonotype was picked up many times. The CDR3 region has the DNA TGTGCCAGCAGCTTGTTCGCGGAGGTCGGCAATCAGCCCCAGCATTTT. Translated: CASSLFAEVGNQPQHF. V gene TRBV5-5 combines with J gene TRBJ1-5; D gene unclear. The length of the CDR3 is 16 residues. Trimming cost V 1 base and J 2 bases, with 13 bases left between them. Germline-derived CDR1 and CDR2 are SGHKS and YYEKEE (reference sequence). Together with reference TRBV5-5 and TRBJ1-5, the CDR3 gives the full variable domain: DAGVTQSPTHLIKTRGQQVTLRCSPISGHKSVSWYQQVLGQGPQFIFQYYEKEERGRGNFPDRFSARQFPNYSSELNVNALLLGDSALYLCASSLFAEVGNQPQHFGDGTRLSIL.

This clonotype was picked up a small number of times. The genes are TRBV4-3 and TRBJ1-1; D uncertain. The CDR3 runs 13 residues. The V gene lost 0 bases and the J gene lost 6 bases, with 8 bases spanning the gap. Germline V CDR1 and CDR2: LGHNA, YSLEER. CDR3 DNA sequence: TGCGCCAGCAGCCAAGATCTTATCGCTGAAGCTTTCTTT. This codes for CASSQDLIAEAFF.